The T cell receptor (beta chain) described here comes from a study of T cell clonotyping in hematopoietic cell transplantation. Study-wide results and limits: Pathologically expanded recipient clonotypes increased progressively from day 30 to day 180 as diversity fell. At the given depth, recipient repertoires were over 95% de novo clonotypes. No sorting was done, leaving CD4 and CD8 contributions mixed.

The protocol was immunoSEQ multiplex PCR, while the TCRdb copy is restricted to in-frame clones and leaves out a portion. This sample has about 29,000 clones; roughly nine tenths occur once, and the top ten carry roughly a tenth. V shed 5 bases, J shed 10 bases, and the junction held 13 bases outside the gene matches. Germline V gene data show CDR1 as SGHRS and CDR2 as YFSETQ. The CDR3 loop spans 15 amino acids. Comments on this clone: The antigen is undetermined.

The source material was PBMCs, sampled 100 days after allogeneic stem cell transplant. The rearrangement joins TRBV5-1 to TRBJ2-1; TRBD2 matches at 9 bases. The sequence was obtained from a female patient aged 45 to 65 who had an allogeneic stem cell transplant from a related donor, so the T cells may come from the graft donor. Some clones in this sample may be carry-over from other donors' samples. CDR3 bases: TGCGCCAGCAGTAAAATAGCGGGGGACGCAGGGGAGCAGTTCTTC. This translates into CASSKIAGDAGEQFF.